A single T cell receptor (beta chain) is shown here with its context. The sample comes from a study of blood T cell repertoires in COVID-19. Generated by immunoSEQ multiplex PCR, the TCRdb table keeps only in-frame clones and is missing some. The sample holds about 260,000 clones, over 80% seen once. There are 15 residues in the CDR3. Per the germline V gene, CDR1 is SGHNT and CDR2 is YYREEE (reference sequence). With 4 bases removed from V and 4 bases from J, the gap between germline ends came to 14 bases. The chain joins TRBV5-4 to TRBJ2-2; D may be TRBD2 (5 bases). This receptor was taken from a woman in her 70s with COVID-19, enrolled during active disease. The sequencing sample was made of peripheral blood. CDR3 sequence reads: CASSPKDSLTGELFF. CDR3 coding DNA: TGTGCCAGCAGCCCTAAGGACTCCCTCACCGGGGAGCTGTTTTTT.